This TCR beta chain is drawn from a study of blood T cell repertoires in COVID-19. Data came from immunoSEQ multiplex PCR; TCRdb stores just in-frame clones and leaves some out. The sample lists about 77,000 clones, approximately 80% occurring once. In germline, CDR1 is SGDLS, CDR2 YYNGEE. With 4 bases removed from V and 9 bases from J, the gap between germline ends came to 14 bases. The CDR3 has 14 residues. This TCR came from a woman in her 70s with acute or convalescent COVID-19. The material sequenced was peripheral blood. The J gene is TRBJ1-6, the V gene TRBV9; a weak D match, TRBD1 (6 bases). CDR3 sequence: CASSKGGAGSPLHF. CDR3 bases: TGTGCCAGCAGCAAGGGGGGGGCCGGTTCACCCCTCCACTTT. The variable domain in full, completed from reference TRBV9 and TRBJ1-6, reads DSGVTQTPKHLITATGQRVTLRCSPRSGDLSVYWYQQSLDQGLQFLIQYYNGEERAKGNILERFSAQQFPDLHSELNLSSLELGDSALYFCASSKGGAGSPLHFGNGTRLTVT.